This T cell receptor beta chain is from a study of neurological immune-mediated disorders (dated by TCRdb to between 2018 and 2020). As for the study more broadly: Peripheral blood TCR-beta repertoires from HTLV-I-associated myelopathy (HAM/TSP) patients, multiple sclerosis patients and healthy controls were compared by UMI-based sequencing. The cohort comprised about 70 subjects: some 14 HAM/TSP patients, some 35 multiple sclerosis patients and 20 or so healthy controls. To precisely calculate how much the frequency of each individual clone varied, libraries were sequenced in technical triplicate. Longitudinal samples, technical triplicates and paired sorted CD4+ and CD8+ T-cell subsets, alongside PBMC samples, were included among the roughly 100 TCR-beta libraries. The study at large found these results: TCR clonal expansion was highest in HAM/TSP patients and lowest in MS patients, with MS patients falling below even healthy controls. Expanded clones from different subjects shared no identical CDR3 amino acid sequences, which suggests that TCR-beta repertoires were private in all groups.

The sample's time point label, decoded: technical triplicate 2. For unsorted PBMC libraries, 2 million PBMCs were used after storage in RNAlater at -80 degrees C until RNA extraction. Peripheral blood was subjected to Ficoll-Hypaque density gradient centrifugation to isolate PBMCs, which were then cryopreserved in liquid nitrogen. The germline V gene (reference sequence) yields LGHDT for CDR1 and YNNKEL for CDR2. Trimming removed 3 bases from V and 5 bases from J, leaving 16 bases between the germline ends. The CDR3 contains 15 residues, cysteine and phenylalanine counted. Just the 45-base CDR3 DNA is kept, in frame starting at base 1. This clonotype was seen repeatedly, ten times or more. There is no known antigen for this receptor. There are no base qualities to consult, and no much larger clone falls within one base. cDNA synthesis used template-switch 5'RACE with a primer carrying a 10-nucleotide random unique molecular identifier tagging each TCR transcript. Every sequencing run covered 15-18 subjects and yielded more than 170 million TCR-beta sequences. The RNeasy kit was used for extraction of total RNA. TCR-beta VDJ regions were amplified with primers for the TCR constant region and the 5'RACE anchor, using the KAPA Real-time Library Amplification kit. Sample indexes and Illumina adaptors were added in a first PCR, after which library yield was increased in a second PCR. After Ampure bead purification, the roughly 650 bp TCR product was size-selected on a 2% E-gel SizeSelection system. Before pooling, libraries had their quality checked on a Bioanalyzer, their concentration measured with Qubit, and their quantity determined with the Kapa Library Quantification kit. An Illumina HiSeq 2500 sequenced the libraries paired-end 2 x 150 bp. To increase sequence diversity, roughly 24-32% phiX was spiked into each library pool. Processing in the source paper ran as follows. The UMI-based MiGEC pipeline processed quality-filtered reads and removed over 75% of raw TCR sequences during error correction. IMGT germline references were used for aligning VDJ genes, and each clonotype was defined as a unique CDR3 amino acid sequence together with its V-J genes. VDJtools evaluated clonal expansion, Shannon diversity and CDR3 relatedness (CalcPairwiseDistances, ClusterSamples); CLCbio workbench built phylogenetic trees. Using coefficient-of-variation modelling across technical triplicates, the study counted a clone as expanded if it had at least 8 unique UMIs. TCRdb cleaned the public reads at Q25 with fastp, built clones with MiXCR and kept in-frame beta chains. Duplicate CDR3 protein sequences are folded into a single record with the most common DNA and genes. These V and J calls are TCRdb output, not the study's own analysis. The sample table holds about 59,000 distinct CDR3 sequences, of which more than 20% were seen once. Of the sample, about 4.5% falls within the top ten clones.

This receptor chain uses TRBV3-1 and TRBJ1-1; TRBD1 is possibly the D segment (5 matching bases). The sequenced material came from PBMCs. The receptor was derived from a man in his sixties with HTLV-1-associated myelopathy (HAM/TSP). The DNA reads as follows: TGTGCCAGCAGCCAGATACAAGGGGCGGGGACTGAAGCTTTCTTT. Translation gives CASSQIQGAGTEAFF.